The 15 T cell receptor beta chains in this list originate from one sample, sequenced in a study of blood T cell repertoires in COVID-19. Sequenced by immunoSEQ multiplex PCR; TCRdb stores in-frame clones only, minus some. The repertoire has about 200,000 clones, 80% to 90% of them found once; the top ten carry about 0.81%. Sequencing used peripheral blood. The source is a woman in her 70s with acute or convalescent COVID-19.

V usage is TRBV10-1 and J usage is TRBJ1-6, with D possibly being TRBD1 (6 bases). V shed 2 bases and J shed 10 bases, with 12 bases lying between them. Germline V gene data show CDR1 as WNHNN and CDR2 as SYGVQD (reference sequence). The CDR3 has 14 amino acids. The DNA for the CDR3 is TGCGCCAGCAGTGAGAAAGGGGGTTCGTCACCCCTCCACTTT. Translating it yields CASSEKGGSSPLHF.

V and J are TRBV2 and TRBJ2-5; D is perhaps TRBD1 (6 bases). Germline V gene data show CDR1 as SNHLY and CDR2 as FYNNEI. Deletions cut 6 bases from V and 0 bases from J, with 11 bases between. The CDR3 is made up of 14 amino acids. CDR3 sequence reads: CASSFQGNQETQYF. CDR3 nucleotides: TGTGCCAGCAGCTTTCAGGGGAACCAAGAGACCCAGTACTTC.

This sequence joins TRBV3-1 (or the pseudogene TRBV3-2) and TRBJ1-1; D gene uncertain. Trimming left V 1 base short and J 3 bases short, with 6 bases between. From germline, CDR1 is LGHDT and CDR2 YNNKEL (reference sequence). CDR3 length: 13 residues. The DNA for the CDR3 is TGTGCCAGCAGCCAAGGCGCGTACACTGAAGCTTTCTTT. Translating gives CASSQGAYTEAFF.

The rearrangement joins TRBV29-1 to TRBJ2-1; TRBD1 agrees at 7 bases. Germline values: CDR1 SQVTM, CDR2 ANQGSEA. This CDR3 contains 13 residues. The junction had 6 bases not matched to a gene; V was cut back by 6 bases and J by 4 bases. The CDR3 DNA reads TGCAGCGTACGGGACAGCGGATACAATGAGCAGTTCTTC. Translating gives CSVRDSGYNEQFF.

The rearrangement uses TRBV27 and TRBJ2-3; 7 bases match TRBD2. Germline V gene lookup returns CDR1 MNHEY and CDR2 SMNVEV (reference sequence). V lost 5 bases, J lost 3 bases, and 14 bases stayed unmatched. The CDR3 consists of 17 residues. This CDR3 is CASSPLDGGSETDTQYF. CDR3 DNA: TGTGCCAGCAGTCCCTTGGACGGGGGGAGTGAAACAGATACGCAGTATTTT.

The chain is built from TRBV18 and TRBJ2-7; 12 bases line up with TRBD1. CDR3 size: 15 residues. The germline V gene encodes CDR1 KGHSH and CDR2 LQKENI. V was clipped by 6 bases and J by 6 bases; unmatched bases: 9. DNA for the CDR3: TGTGCCAGCTCCCAACAGGGACAGGGGGCAGGCGAGCAGTACTTC. It specifies CASSQQGQGAGEQYF.

The gene calls are TRBV3-1 (or the pseudogene TRBV3-2) and TRBJ1-2; possible D gene TRBD1, 5 bases. Germline V gene lookup returns CDR1 LGHDT and CDR2 YNNKEL (reference sequence). The CDR3 contains 15 residues. V lost 6 bases and J lost 5, with 19 bases in between. The CDR3 sequence: CASRNGGSGGYGYTF. The DNA for the CDR3 is TGTGCCAGCAGGAATGGGGGGTCAGGAGGTTATGGCTACACCTTC.

The genes are TRBV5-1 and TRBJ2-4; D is perhaps TRBD1 (5 bases). CDR1 is SGHRS, CDR2 YFSETQ, per germline. This CDR3 has 15 amino acids. Trimming removed 0 bases at V and 3 bases at J, with 10 bases between. This chain's CDR3 is CASSLVGQGKNIQYF. Here the CDR3 DNA reads TGCGCCAGCAGCTTGGTGGGCCAGGGCAAAAACATTCAGTACTTC.

This rearrangement joins TRBV23-1 to TRBJ1-5; D not resolved. TRBV23-1 is given ORF status, its function remaining uncertain. Trimming took off 0 bases at V and 5 bases at J, with 14 bases between the two ends. This CDR3 has 16 residues. CDR3 bases: TGCGCCAGCAGTCAATCCGACAAGCAGCCTGATCAGCCCCAGCATTTT. Amino acids: CASSQSDKQPDQPQHF.

This sequence joins TRBV18 and TRBJ1-1, with a weak D call TRBD1 (6 bases). This CDR3 comprises 14 residues. Germline V gene lookup returns CDR1 KGHSH and CDR2 LQKENI. V lost 2 bases and J 5 bases, leaving 12 bases between the germline ends. The CDR3 region is CASSPVSGDTEAFF. CDR3 sequence (DNA): TGTGCCAGCTCACCAGTATCAGGGGATACTGAAGCTTTCTTT.

There are a few counts of this clone. The gene calls are TRBV18 and TRBJ2-7; 7 bases match TRBD1. Germline CDR1 KGHSH, CDR2 LQKENI. This CDR3 is built from 16 residues. Trimming removed 3 bases from V and 2 bases from J; junction bases left unmatched: 10. CDR3 sequence (DNA): TGTGCCAGCTCACCTATCGGGGACAGCCAACCCTACGAGCAGTACTTC. As protein: CASSPIGDSQPYEQYF.

The V call is TRBV12-3 or TRBV12-4, the J call TRBJ2-1; tentative D call: TRBD2 (6 bases). V lost 5 bases, J lost 12 bases, and 11 bases lay in between. CDR3 size: 11 residues. Here the CDR3 DNA reads TGTGCCAGCAGTCCCGGGACTGTGCAGTTCTTC. Translating it yields CASSPGTVQFF.

This chain connects TRBV5-4 to TRBJ2-2; tentative D call: TRBD1 (6 bases). The germline V and J ends were trimmed by 1 base and 5 bases, with 6 bases remaining between them. Germline V gene sequence: CDR1 SGHNT, CDR2 YYREEE (reference sequence). The CDR3 has 13 amino acids. In DNA form, the CDR3 reads TGTGCCAGCAGCTTGACAGGGACCGGGGAGCTGTTTTTT. Protein sequence: CASSLTGTGELFF.

The chain uses TRBV29-1 and TRBJ2-7, with D possibly being TRBD1 (6 bases). CDR1 and CDR2 (germline): SQVTM, ANQGSEA. This CDR3 spans 11 amino acids. The ends were cut back, 6 bases at V and 2 bases at J, with 8 bases in the middle. DNA for the CDR3: TGCAGCGTCTGGACAGCCTACGAGCAGTACTTC. Residues: CSVWTAYEQYF.

The chain combines TRBV11-3 with TRBJ1-3; D gene uncertain. The CDR3 runs 14 residues. CDR1 SGHNT and CDR2 YENEEA come from the germline V gene. V was trimmed by 3 bases and J by 0 bases, leaving 6 bases between them. CDR3 sequence reads: CASSFDTSGNTIYF. The CDR3 DNA reads TGTGCCAGCAGCTTCGACACCTCTGGAAACACCATATATTTT.